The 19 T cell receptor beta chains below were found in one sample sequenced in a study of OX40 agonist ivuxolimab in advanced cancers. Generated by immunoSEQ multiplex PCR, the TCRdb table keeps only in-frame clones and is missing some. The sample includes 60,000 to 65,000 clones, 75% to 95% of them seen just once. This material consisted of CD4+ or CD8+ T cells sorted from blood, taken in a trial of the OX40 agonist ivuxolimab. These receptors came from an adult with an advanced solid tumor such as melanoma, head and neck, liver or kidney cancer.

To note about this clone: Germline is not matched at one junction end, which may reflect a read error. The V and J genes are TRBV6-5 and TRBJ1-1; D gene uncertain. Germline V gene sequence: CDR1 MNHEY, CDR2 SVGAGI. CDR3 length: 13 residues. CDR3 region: CVSSLSMNTEAFF. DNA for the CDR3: TGTGTCAGCAGTTTATCGATGAACACTGAAGCTTTCTTT.

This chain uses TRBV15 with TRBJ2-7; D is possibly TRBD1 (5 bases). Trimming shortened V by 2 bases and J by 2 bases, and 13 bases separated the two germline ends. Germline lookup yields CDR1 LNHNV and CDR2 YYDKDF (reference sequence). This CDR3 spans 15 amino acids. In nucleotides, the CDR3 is TGTGCCACCAGCAGAAACAGGTTACCCCCCTACGAGCAGTACTTC. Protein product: CATSRNRLPPYEQYF.

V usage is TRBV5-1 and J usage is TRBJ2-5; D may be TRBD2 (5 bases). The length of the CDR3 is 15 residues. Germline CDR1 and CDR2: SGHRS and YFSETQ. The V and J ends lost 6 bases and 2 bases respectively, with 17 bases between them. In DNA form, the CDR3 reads TGCGCCAGCATGACGAGTGGAGGCCTGCAAGAGACCCAGTACTTC. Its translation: CASMTSGGLQETQYF. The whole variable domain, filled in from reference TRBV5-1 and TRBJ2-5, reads KAGVTQTPRYLIKTRGQQVTLSCSPISGHRSVSWYQQTPGQGLQFLFEYFSETQRNKGNFPGRFSGRQFSNSRSEMNVSTLELGDSALYLCASMTSGGLQETQYFGPGTRLLVL.

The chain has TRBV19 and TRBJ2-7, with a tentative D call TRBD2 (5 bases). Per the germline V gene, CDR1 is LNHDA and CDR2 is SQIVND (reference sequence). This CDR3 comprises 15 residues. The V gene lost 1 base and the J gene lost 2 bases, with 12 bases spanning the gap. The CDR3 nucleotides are TGTGCCAGTAGTATAGTGGGAGACGGGACCTACGAGCAGTACTTC. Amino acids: CASSIVGDGTYEQYF.

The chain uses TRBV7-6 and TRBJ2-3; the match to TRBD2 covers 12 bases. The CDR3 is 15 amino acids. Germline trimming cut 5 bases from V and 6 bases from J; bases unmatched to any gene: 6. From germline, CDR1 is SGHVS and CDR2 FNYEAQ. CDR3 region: CASSTGTSGSDTQYF. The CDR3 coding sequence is TGTGCCAGCAGCACGGGGACTAGCGGGTCCGATACGCAGTATTTT.

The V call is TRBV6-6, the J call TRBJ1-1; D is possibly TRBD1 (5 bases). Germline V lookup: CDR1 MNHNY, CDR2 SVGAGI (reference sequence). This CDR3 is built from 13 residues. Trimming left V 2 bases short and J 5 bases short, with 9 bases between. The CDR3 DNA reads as TGTGCCAGCAGTTACGGGACGGGAACTGAAGCTTTCTTT. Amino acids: CASSYGTGTEAFF.

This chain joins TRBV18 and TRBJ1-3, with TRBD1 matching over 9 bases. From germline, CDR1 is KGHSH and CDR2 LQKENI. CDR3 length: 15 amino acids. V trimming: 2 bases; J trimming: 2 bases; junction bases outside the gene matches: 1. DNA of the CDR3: TGTGCCAGCTCACCAGGACAGGGGCCTGGAAACACCATATATTTT. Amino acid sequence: CASSPGQGPGNTIYF.

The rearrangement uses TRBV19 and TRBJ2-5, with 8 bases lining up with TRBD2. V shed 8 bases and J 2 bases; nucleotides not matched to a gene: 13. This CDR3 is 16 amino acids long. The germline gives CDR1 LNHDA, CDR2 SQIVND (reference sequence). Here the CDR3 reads CASREGRRALQETQYF. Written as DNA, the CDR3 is TGTGCCAGTCGGGAGGGGCGACGTGCGCTGCAAGAGACCCAGTACTTC.

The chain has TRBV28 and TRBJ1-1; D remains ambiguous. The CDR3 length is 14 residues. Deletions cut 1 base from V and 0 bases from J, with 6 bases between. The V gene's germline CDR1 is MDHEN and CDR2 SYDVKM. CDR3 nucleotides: TGTGCCAGCAGTTTATATGTCATGAACACTGAAGCTTTCTTT. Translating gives CASSLYVMNTEAFF.

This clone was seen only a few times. CDR3 nucleotide sequence: TGTGCCAGCAGTCTGACTAGCGGGATAACGTACGAGCAGTACTTC. Residues: CASSLTSGITYEQYF. The V call is TRBV28, the J call TRBJ2-7; 11 nucleotides line up with TRBD2. V was pared by 5 bases and J by 4 bases, with 7 bases of the junction left unmatched. The CDR3 sequence is 15 residues long. Germline assignment: CDR1 MDHEN and CDR2 SYDVKM.

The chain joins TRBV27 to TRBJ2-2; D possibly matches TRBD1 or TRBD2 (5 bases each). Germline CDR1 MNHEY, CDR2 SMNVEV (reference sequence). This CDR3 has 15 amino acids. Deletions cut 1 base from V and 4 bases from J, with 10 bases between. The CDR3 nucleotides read TGTGCCAGCAGTTTATACGGGGACCCCACCGGGGAGCTGTTTTTT. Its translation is CASSLYGDPTGELFF.

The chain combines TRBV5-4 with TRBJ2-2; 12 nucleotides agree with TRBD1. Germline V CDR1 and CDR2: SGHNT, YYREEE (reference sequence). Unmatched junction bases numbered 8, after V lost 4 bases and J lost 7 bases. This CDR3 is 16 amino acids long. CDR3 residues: CASSDRDRGRSGELFF. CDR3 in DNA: TGTGCCAGCAGCGACCGGGACAGGGGGCGTAGCGGGGAGCTGTTTTTT.

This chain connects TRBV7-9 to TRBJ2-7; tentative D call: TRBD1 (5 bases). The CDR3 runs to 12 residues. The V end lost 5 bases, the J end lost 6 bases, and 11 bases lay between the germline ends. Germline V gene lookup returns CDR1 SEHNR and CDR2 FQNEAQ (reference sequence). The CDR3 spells CASSPDTREQYF. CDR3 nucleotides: TGTGCCAGCAGCCCGGACACCCGCGAGCAGTACTTC.

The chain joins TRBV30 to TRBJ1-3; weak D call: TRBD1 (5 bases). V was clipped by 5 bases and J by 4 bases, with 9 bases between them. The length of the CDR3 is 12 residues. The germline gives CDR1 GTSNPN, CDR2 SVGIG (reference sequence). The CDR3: CAWGTRGNTIYF. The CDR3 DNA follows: TGTGCCTGGGGGACTAGGGGAAACACCATATATTTT. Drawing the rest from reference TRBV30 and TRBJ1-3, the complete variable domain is SQTIHQWPATLVQPVGSPLSLECTVEGTSNPNLYWYRQAAGRGLQLLFYSVGIGQISSEVPQNLSASRPQDRQFILSSKKLLLSDSGFYLCAWGTRGNTIYFGEGSWLTVV.

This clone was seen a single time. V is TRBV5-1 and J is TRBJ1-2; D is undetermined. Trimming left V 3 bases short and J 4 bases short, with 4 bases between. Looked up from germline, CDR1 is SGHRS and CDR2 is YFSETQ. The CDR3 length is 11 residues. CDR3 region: CASSWGYGYTF. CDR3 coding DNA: TGCGCCAGCAGCTGGGGCTATGGCTACACCTTC. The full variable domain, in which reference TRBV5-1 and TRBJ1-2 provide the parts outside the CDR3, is KAGVTQTPRYLIKTRGQQVTLSCSPISGHRSVSWYQQTPGQGLQFLFEYFSETQRNKGNFPGRFSGRQFSNSRSEMNVSTLELGDSALYLCASSWGYGYTFGSGTRLTVV.

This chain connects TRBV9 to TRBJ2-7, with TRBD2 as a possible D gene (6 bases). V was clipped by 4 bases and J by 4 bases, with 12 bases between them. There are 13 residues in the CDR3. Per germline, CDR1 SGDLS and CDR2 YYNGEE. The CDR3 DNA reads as TGTGCCAGCAGCACGGGAGTGGGGTACGAGCAGTACTTC. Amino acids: CASSTGVGYEQYF.

CDR3 protein: CASSPMDRANTGELFF. The CDR3 DNA reads TGCGCCAGCAGCCCGATGGACAGGGCGAACACCGGGGAGCTGTTTTTT. The V and J genes are TRBV5-1 and TRBJ2-2, with 8 positions matching TRBD1. The CDR3 totals 16 residues. Trimming removed 4 bases from V and 0 bases from J; junction bases left unmatched: 5. From germline, CDR1 is SGHRS and CDR2 YFSETQ.

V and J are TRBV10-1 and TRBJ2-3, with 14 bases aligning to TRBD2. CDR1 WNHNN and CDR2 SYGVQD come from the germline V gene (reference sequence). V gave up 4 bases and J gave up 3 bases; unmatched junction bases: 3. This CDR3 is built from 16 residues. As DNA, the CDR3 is TGCGCCAGCAGTGGGGGACTAGCGGGAGAGACAGATACGCAGTATTTT. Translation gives CASSGGLAGETDTQYF.

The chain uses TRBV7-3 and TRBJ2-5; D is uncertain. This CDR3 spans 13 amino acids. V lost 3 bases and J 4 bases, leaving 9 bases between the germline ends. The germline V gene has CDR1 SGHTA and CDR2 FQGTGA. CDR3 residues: CASSFGLGETQYF. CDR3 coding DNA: TGTGCCAGCAGCTTCGGGTTGGGAGAGACCCAGTACTTC.